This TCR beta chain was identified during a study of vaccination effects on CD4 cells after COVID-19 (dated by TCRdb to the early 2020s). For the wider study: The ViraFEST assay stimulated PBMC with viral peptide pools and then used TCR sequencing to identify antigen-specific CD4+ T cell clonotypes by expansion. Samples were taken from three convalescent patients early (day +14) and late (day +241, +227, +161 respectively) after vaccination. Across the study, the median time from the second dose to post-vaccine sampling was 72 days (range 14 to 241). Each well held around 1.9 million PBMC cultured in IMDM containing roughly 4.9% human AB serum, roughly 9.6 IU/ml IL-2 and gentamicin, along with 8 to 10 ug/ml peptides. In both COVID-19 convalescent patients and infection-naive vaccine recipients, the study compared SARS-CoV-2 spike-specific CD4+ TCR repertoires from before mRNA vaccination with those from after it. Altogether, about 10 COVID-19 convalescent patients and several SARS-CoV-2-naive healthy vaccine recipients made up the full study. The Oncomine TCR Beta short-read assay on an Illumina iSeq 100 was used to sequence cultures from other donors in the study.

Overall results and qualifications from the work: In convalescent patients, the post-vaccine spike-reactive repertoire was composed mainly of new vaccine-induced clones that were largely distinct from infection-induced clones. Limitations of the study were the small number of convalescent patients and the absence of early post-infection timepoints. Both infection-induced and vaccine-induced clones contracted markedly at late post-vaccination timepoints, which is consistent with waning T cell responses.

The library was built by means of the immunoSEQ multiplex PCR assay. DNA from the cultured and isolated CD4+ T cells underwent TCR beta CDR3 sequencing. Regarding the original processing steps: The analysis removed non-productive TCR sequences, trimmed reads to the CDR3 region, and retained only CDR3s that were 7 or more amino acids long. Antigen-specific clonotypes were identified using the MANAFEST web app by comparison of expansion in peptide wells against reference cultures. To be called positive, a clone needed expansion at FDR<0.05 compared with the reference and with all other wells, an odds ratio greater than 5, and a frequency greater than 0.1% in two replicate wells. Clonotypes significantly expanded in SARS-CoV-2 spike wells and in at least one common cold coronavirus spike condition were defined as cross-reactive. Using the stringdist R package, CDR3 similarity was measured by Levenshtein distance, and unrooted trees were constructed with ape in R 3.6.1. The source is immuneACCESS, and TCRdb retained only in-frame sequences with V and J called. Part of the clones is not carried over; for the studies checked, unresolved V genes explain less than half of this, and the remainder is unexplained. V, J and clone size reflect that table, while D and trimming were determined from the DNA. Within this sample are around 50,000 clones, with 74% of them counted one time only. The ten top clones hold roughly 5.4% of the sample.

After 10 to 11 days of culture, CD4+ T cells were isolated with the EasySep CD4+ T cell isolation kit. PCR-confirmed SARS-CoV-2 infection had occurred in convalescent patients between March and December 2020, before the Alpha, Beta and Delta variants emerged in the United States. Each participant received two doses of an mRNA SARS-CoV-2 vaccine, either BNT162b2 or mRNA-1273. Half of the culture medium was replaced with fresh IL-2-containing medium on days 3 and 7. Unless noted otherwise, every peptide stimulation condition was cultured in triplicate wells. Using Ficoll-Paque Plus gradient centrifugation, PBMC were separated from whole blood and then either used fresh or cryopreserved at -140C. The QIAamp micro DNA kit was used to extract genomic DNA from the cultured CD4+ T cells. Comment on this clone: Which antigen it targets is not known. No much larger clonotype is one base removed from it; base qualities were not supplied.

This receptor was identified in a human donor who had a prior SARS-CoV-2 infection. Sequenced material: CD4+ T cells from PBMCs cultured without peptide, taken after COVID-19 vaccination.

The DNA sequence follows: TGCGCCAGCAGCCGACCCAGAGGGGTTCCGGATGGCTACACCTTC. Translated, this gives CASSRPRGVPDGYTF. The rearrangement joined TRBV5-1 to TRBJ1-2; the best D guess is TRBD1, with 5 bases matching. At the junction V is shortened by 4 bases and J by 6 bases, with 19 bases in between. The CDR3 numbers 15 residues from cysteine through phenylalanine. The only DNA kept is the CDR3, 45 bases in frame from the first base. From the germline V gene, CDR1 is SGHRS and CDR2 is YFSETQ.